These T cell receptor beta chains were read from a single sample in a study of identical twins. TCRdb recomputed calls from the 5' RACE reads with MiXCR, one row per CDR3 protein. The sample yields about 810,000 distinct CDR3 sequences, around an eighth seen once. These data were also reused for a study on yellow fever vaccine responses in identical twins.

The sample consisted of PBMCs. The receptors were gathered from a young woman in good health. The CDR3 runs from the conserved cysteine through the conserved F or W. The D gene is left open where the match is weak. Clone size, where shown, is once, few, many, or a class for clones that have expanded.

size	V	D	J	CDR3	DNA
few	TRBV5-1	TRBD2	TRBJ2-5	CASVWGLAGPQETQYF	TGCGCCAGTGTCTGGGGTCTAGCGGGGCCGCAAGAGACCCAGTACTTC
few	TRBV12-3/TRBV12-4	TRBD1	TRBJ2-7	CASSWDSIYEQYF	TGTGCCAGCAGTTGGGACAGTATCTACGAGCAGTACTTC
NA	TRBV15	TRBD1	TRBJ1-1	CATRGGQGNEAFF	TGTGCCACCAGGGGGGGACAGGGAAATGAAGCTTTCTTT
NA	TRBV7-9	NA	TRBJ2-4	CASSPVAGRAKNIQYF	TGTGCCAGCAGCCCAGTGGCGGGACGGGCCAAAAACATTCAGTACTTC
few	TRBV12-3/TRBV12-4	TRBD1	TRBJ1-3	CASSYRQGATGNTIYF	TGTGCCAGCAGTTATCGACAGGGGGCAACTGGAAACACCATATATTTT
NA	TRBV14	TRBD1	TRBJ2-7	CASSPRDRTLGEQYF	TGTGCCAGCAGCCCCCGGGACAGGACATTGGGCGAGCAGTACTTC
NA	TRBV28	TRBD1	TRBJ2-1	CASSDRGDEQFF	TGTGCCAGCAGTGACAGGGGCGATGAGCAGTTCTTC
NA	TRBV7-8	NA	TRBJ2-2	CASSRFTGRYTGELFF	TGTGCCAGCAGCCGCTTTACGGGACGATACACCGGGGAGCTGTTTTTT
few	TRBV6-1	TRBD2	TRBJ2-2	CASSPSGGAWSGELFF	TGTGCCAGCAGCCCTAGCGGGGGGGCTTGGAGCGGGGAGCTGTTTTTT
NA	TRBV14	NA	TRBJ2-1	CASSQFSSSQFF	TGTGCCAGCAGCCAATTTTCGTCTTCGCAGTTCTTC
NA	TRBV12-5	TRBD1	TRBJ1-2	CASGLVGTGGNGYTF	TGTGCTAGTGGTTTGGTGGGGACAGGCGGCAATGGCTACACCTTC
few	TRBV5-1	TRBD2	TRBJ2-5	CASSSSSGGVETQYF	TGCGCCAGCAGCAGCTCTAGCGGGGGTGTAGAGACCCAGTACTTC
few	TRBV24-1	NA	TRBJ2-5	CATSPRDQETQYF	TGTGCCACAAGCCCACGGGACCAAGAGACCCAGTACTTC
NA	TRBV28	NA	TRBJ2-4	CASSQPEFLAKNIQYF	TGTGCCAGCAGTCAACCAGAGTTTCTAGCCAAAAACATTCAGTACTTC
NA	TRBV10-3	TRBD2	TRBJ2-1	CAISKAAGGRNEQFF	TGTGCCATCAGCAAAGCAGCGGGGGGGCGCAATGAGCAGTTCTTC
many	TRBV7-8	TRBD2	TRBJ2-1	CASSFPGLAMNEQFF	TGTGCCAGCAGCTTTCCGGGACTAGCGATGAATGAGCAGTTCTTC
many	TRBV6-5	NA	TRBJ2-5	CASSYSGQETQYF	TGTGCCAGCAGTTATTCGGGACAAGAGACCCAGTACTTC
few	TRBV7-2	TRBD2	TRBJ2-1	CASSLLVLAGVEFF	TGTGCCAGCAGCTTACTCGTTTTAGCGGGAGTGGAGTTCTTC
many	TRBV7-8	TRBD1	TRBJ2-7	CASSLVVAGGSYEQYF	TGTGCCAGCAGCTTAGTGGTGGCAGGGGGCTCCTACGAGCAGTACTTC
few	TRBV10-3	TRBD2	TRBJ2-3	CAIRAGTSGGTQYF	TGTGCCATCAGAGCCGGGACTAGCGGCGGTACGCAGTATTTT
NA	TRBV3-1	NA	TRBJ1-1	CASSQEWWTEAFF	TGTGCCAGCAGCCAAGAATGGTGGACTGAAGCTTTCTTT
NA	TRBV5-1	NA	TRBJ2-2	CASSSSIRGATGELFF	TGCGCCAGCAGCTCCTCTATTCGGGGGGCCACCGGGGAGCTGTTTTTT
few	TRBV14	NA	TRBJ2-1	CASSQGRGSLNEQFF	TGTGCCAGCAGCCAAGGACGCGGGTCTCTAAATGAGCAGTTCTTC
few	TRBV6-5	TRBD1	TRBJ2-7	CASRDRADEQYF	TGTGCCAGCCGTGACAGGGCCGACGAGCAGTACTTC
NA	TRBV14	TRBD2	TRBJ2-2	CASSPRTSLGTGELFF	TGTGCCAGCAGCCCCAGGACTAGCCTTGGAACCGGGGAGCTGTTTTTT
many	TRBV15	NA	TRBJ1-1	CATSRGTDTFQAFF	TGTGCCACCAGCAGAGGTACGGACACCTTCCAAGCTTTCTTT
NA	TRBV7-2	TRBD2	TRBJ2-1	CASSLQGMAGGQNEQFF	TGTGCCAGCAGCCTTCAGGGGATGGCGGGGGGGCAGAATGAGCAGTTCTTC
NA	TRBV9	NA	TRBJ2-3	CASSVGEFSLTDTQYF	TGTGCCAGCAGCGTAGGGGAATTTTCCCTCACAGATACGCAGTATTTT
few	TRBV25-1	TRBD1	TRBJ2-2	CASSTTGDTGELFF	TGTGCCAGCAGTACCACAGGGGACACCGGGGAGCTGTTTTTT
few	TRBV7-9	NA	TRBJ2-3	CASSPGGNSDTQYF	TGTGCCAGCAGCCCAGGCGGTAACAGCGATACGCAGTATTTT
many	TRBV7-2	TRBD2	TRBJ2-5	CASSYQAGVQETQYF	TGTGCCAGCAGCTACCAGGCGGGGGTACAAGAGACCCAGTACTTC
NA	TRBV2	TRBD1	TRBJ2-1	CASSVPGTGVNEQFF	TGTGCCAGCAGTGTACCCGGGACAGGGGTGAATGAGCAGTTCTTC
few	TRBV5-1	TRBD2	TRBJ2-3	CASSLGPPLSGATDTQYF	TGCGCCAGCAGCTTAGGACCGCCACTGAGCGGGGCCACAGATACGCAGTATTTT
NA	TRBV10-3	NA	TRBJ1-6	CATRSGLGDSPLHF	TGTGCCACCCGATCGGGCCTCGGAGATTCACCCCTCCACTTT
few	TRBV28	TRBD2	TRBJ2-3	CASSLAGGQIDTQYF	TGTGCCAGCAGTTTAGCGGGAGGGCAAATAGATACGCAGTATTTT
NA	TRBV2	NA	TRBJ1-4	CASSERGATNEKLFF	TGTGCCAGCAGTGAAAGGGGTGCAACTAATGAAAAACTGTTTTTT
NA	TRBV5-5	NA	TRBJ1-2	CATASGDYGYTF	TGTGCCACCGCGAGTGGGGACTATGGCTACACCTTC
many	TRBV29-1	NA	TRBJ1-1	CSDAGTTEAFF	TGCAGCGACGCGGGGACCACTGAAGCTTTCTTT
NA	TRBV12-3/TRBV12-4	NA	TRBJ2-1	CASSPPADRNEQFF	TGTGCCAGCAGTCCCCCCGCAGACCGGAATGAGCAGTTCTTC
few	TRBV15	NA	TRBJ2-1	CATSRDRGSNEQFF	TGTGCCACCAGCAGAGATCGAGGGAGCAATGAGCAGTTCTTC
NA	TRBV5-7	NA	TRBJ1-1	CASSLAMDANTEAFF	TGTGCCAGCAGCTTGGCGATGGACGCGAACACTGAAGCTTTCTTT
NA	TRBV10-2	TRBD2	TRBJ2-3	CASSDWGGAQYF	TGCGCCAGCAGTGATTGGGGGGGGGCGCAGTATTTT
few	TRBV7-2	NA	TRBJ1-2	CASSLLWGGDYTF	TGTGCCAGCAGCTTGTTGTGGGGGGGAGACTACACCTTC
NA	TRBV6-1	TRBD1	TRBJ2-1	CASRLIGTGVYNEQFF	TGTGCCAGCAGGCTAATCGGGACAGGAGTCTACAATGAGCAGTTCTTC
few	TRBV28	TRBD1	TRBJ2-3	CASSERQGAGDTQYF	TGTGCCAGCAGTGAGAGACAGGGGGCGGGAGATACGCAGTATTTT
many	TRBV10-3	NA	TRBJ2-7	CAISERGGEQYF	TGTGCCATCAGTGAGAGAGGGGGCGAGCAGTACTTC
few	TRBV14	TRBD2	TRBJ2-5	CASSQDGLAGGRETQYF	TGTGCCAGCAGCCAAGATGGACTAGCGGGGGGTCGGGAGACCCAGTACTTC
few	TRBV4-1	NA	TRBJ1-6	CASSPRSAPLHF	TGCGCCAGCAGCCCCAGGAGCGCACCCCTCCACTTT
many	TRBV5-1	TRBD2	TRBJ2-1	CASSLPTSGRYNEQFF	TGCGCCAGCAGCCTACCGACTAGCGGGAGGTACAATGAGCAGTTCTTC
NA	TRBV5-1	TRBD2	TRBJ2-1	CASSLTLAGGVNEQFF	TGCGCCAGCAGCTTGACACTAGCGGGGGGGGTCAATGAGCAGTTCTTC
NA	TRBV4-1	TRBD1	TRBJ2-1	CASSQDPPPGQGAYNEQFF	TGCGCCAGCAGCCAGGACCCCCCTCCGGGACAGGGGGCATACAATGAGCAGTTCTTC
NA	TRBV2	NA	TRBJ1-1	CASSESGRRTEAFF	TGTGCCAGCAGTGAATCAGGGAGGAGGACTGAAGCTTTCTTT
few	TRBV2	NA	TRBJ2-1	CARGGHDGSYNEQFF	TGTGCCAGGGGAGGACATGACGGGTCCTACAATGAGCAGTTCTTC
few	TRBV6-1	NA	TRBJ1-6	CASSQVSSYNSPLHF	TGTGCCAGCAGCCAAGTCAGCTCCTATAATTCACCCCTCCACTTT
NA	TRBV28	NA	TRBJ2-5	CASSPPPALKQETQYF	TGTGCCAGCAGCCCGCCCCCGGCTTTGAAGCAAGAGACCCAGTACTTC
NA	TRBV18	TRBD2	TRBJ2-1	CASSPPWGLAGSYNEQFF	TGTGCCAGCTCACCACCGTGGGGCCTAGCGGGCTCCTACAATGAGCAGTTCTTC
NA	TRBV6-1	NA	TRBJ2-1	CASRALSPDSYNEQFF	TGTGCCAGCAGAGCTCTAAGTCCGGACTCCTACAATGAGCAGTTCTTC